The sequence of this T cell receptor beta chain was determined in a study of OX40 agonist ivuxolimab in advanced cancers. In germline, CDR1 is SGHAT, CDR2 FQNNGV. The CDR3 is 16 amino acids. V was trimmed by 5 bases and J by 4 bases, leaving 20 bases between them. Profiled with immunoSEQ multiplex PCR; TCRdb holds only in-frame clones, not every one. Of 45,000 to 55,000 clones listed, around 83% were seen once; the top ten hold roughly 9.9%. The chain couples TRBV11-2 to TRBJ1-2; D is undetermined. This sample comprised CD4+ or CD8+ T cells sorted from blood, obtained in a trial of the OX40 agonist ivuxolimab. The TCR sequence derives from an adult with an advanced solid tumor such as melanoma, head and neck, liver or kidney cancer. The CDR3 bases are TGTGCCAGCAGCCCCCCGGGAGGCGCCAGGATCTATGGCTACACCTTC. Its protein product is CASSPPGGARIYGYTF.